This T cell receptor (beta chain) was sequenced during a study of blood T cells in healthy people across ages. V was clipped by 4 bases and J by 6 bases, with 14 bases between them. The CDR3 has 14 residues. A second PCR, run for about 6 to 11 cycles, used a sample-barcoded 5' primer plus a J-beta primer mix. MiXCR, applied by TCRdb to the 5' RACE reads, yields one record per CDR3 protein. The sample carries about 1.5 million distinct CDR3 sequences, approximately 43% recorded once. Donor samples were obtained from healthy Caucasian individuals from Russia, aged about 6 to 95. Study-level findings and limits: A greater number of naive CD4+ cells and higher diversity distinguished long-lived donors from aged donors.

In the case of this clonotype: Its specificity is not known.

The chain combines TRBV12-3 or TRBV12-4 with TRBJ2-3, with D maybe TRBD2 (6 bases). The sequenced sample was blood. The source of this sequence is a young woman in good health. CDR3 nucleotide sequence: TGTGCCAGCAGTTGGCTAGCAGGGAGGGATACGCAGTATTTT. It specifies CASSWLAGRDTQYF.